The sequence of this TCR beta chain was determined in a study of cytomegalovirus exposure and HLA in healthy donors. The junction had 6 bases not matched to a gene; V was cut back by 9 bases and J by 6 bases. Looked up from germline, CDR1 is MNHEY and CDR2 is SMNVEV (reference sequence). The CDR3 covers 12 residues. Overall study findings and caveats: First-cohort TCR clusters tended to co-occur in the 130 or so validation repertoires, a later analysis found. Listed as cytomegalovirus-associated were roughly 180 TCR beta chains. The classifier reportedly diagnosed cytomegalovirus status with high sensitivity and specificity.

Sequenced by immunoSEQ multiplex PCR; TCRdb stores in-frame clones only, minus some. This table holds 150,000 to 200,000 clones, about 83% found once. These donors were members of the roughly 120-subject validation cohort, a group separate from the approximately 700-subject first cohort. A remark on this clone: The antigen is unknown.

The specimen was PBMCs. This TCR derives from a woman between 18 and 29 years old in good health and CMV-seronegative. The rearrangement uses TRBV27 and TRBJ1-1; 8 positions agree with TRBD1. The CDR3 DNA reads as TGTGCCAGTAAGCAGGGGGCCTCTGAAGCTTTCTTT. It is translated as CASKQGASEAFF.